In its sample, the clone carrying this T cell receptor (beta chain) was seen many times. This sample is drawn from a study of human T cells and chemical hapten exposure. Study-wide context: TCR yield per sample varied, mainly due to pooled library volumes.

Single cDNA molecules in the library carried unique molecular identifiers attached during preparation. Original processing notes: A typical sample had roughly 96,000 TCRs, with about 20,000 to 690,600 overall. One entry per CDR3 protein results from TCRdb running MiXCR on the RACE reads. The V and J calls were determined by TCRdb, not by the authors. In the table there are about 360,000 distinct CDR3 sequences, roughly 4.8% of which are singletons. The time point denotes: patch test 1, 2 weeks after DPC sensitization. Regarding treatment: therapeutic diphenylcyclopropenone sensitization with weekly scalp DPC. This CDR3 has 15 amino acids. Trimming removed 7 bases at V and 0 bases at J, with 13 bases between. Germline lookup yields CDR1 LGHNT and CDR2 FRNRAP.

The sample was whole blood, taken in connection with sensitization to the hapten diphenylcyclopropenone (DPC). The chain recombines TRBV12-5 with TRBJ1-3, with a tentative D call TRBD1 (5 bases). The source of this sequence is a woman aged 45-60 years with alopecia areata. Some clones in this sample may be carry-over from other donors' samples. The CDR3 here is CASALSGGSGNTIYF. Here the CDR3 DNA reads TGTGCTAGTGCCCTATCGGGGGGCTCTGGAAACACCATATATTTT.